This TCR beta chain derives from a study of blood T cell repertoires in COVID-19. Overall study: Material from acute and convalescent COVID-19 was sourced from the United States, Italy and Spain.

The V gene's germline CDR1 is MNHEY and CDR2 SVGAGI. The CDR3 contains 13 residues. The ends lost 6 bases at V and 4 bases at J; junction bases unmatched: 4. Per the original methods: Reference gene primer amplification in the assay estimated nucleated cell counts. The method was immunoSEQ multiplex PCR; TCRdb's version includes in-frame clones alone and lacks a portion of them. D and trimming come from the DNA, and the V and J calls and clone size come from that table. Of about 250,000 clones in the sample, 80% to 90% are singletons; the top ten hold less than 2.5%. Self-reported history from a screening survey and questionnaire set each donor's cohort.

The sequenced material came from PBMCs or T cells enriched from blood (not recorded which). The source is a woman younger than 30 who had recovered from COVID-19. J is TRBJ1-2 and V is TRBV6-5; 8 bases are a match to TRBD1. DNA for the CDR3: TGTGCCAGCAGAGTGGACAGGGTCTATGGCTACACCTTC. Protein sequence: CASRVDRVYGYTF.